These 25 T cell receptor beta chains came from one sample sequenced in a study of OX40 agonist ivuxolimab in advanced cancers. TCRdb keeps only in-frame clones here, not all; method: immunoSEQ multiplex PCR. The sample includes tens of thousands of clones, 88% of them seen just once. This sample comprised CD4+ or CD8+ T cells sorted from blood, obtained in a trial of the OX40 agonist ivuxolimab. Receptor source: an adult with an advanced solid tumor such as melanoma, head and neck, liver or kidney cancer.

V usage is TRBV7-2 and J usage is TRBJ1-2; D uncertain. The CDR3 loop spans 16 amino acids. The ends were cut back, 2 bases at V and 4 bases at J, with 17 bases in the middle. In germline, CDR1 is SGHTA, CDR2 FQGNSA. CDR3 coding DNA: TGTGCCAGCAGCTTAAATGGCCCGTTTGTCGGCTATGGCTACACCTTC. This encodes CASSLNGPFVGYGYTF.

V and J are TRBV2 and TRBJ1-1; no firm D call. The CDR3 has 13 residues. V was shortened by 5 bases and J by 1 base, with 8 bases between the two germline ends. The germline V gene has CDR1 SNHLY and CDR2 FYNNEI. The CDR3 loop reads CASSKAPNTEAFF. CDR3 nucleotides: TGTGCCAGCAGTAAGGCCCCGAACACTGAAGCTTTCTTT.

The J gene is TRBJ2-2, the V gene TRBV18; 10 bases align to TRBD2. This CDR3 contains 18 residues. Germline values: CDR1 KGHSH, CDR2 LQKENI. With V trimmed by 0 bases and J by 3 bases, 7 bases remained unmatched. The chain's CDR3 is CASSPPRSGRDYTGELFF. Here the CDR3 DNA reads TGTGCCAGCTCACCACCGCGAAGCGGGAGGGACTACACCGGGGAGCTGTTTTTT.

This rearrangement joins TRBV7-6 to TRBJ2-1, with D tentatively TRBD2 (6 bases). Germline-derived CDR1 and CDR2 are SGHVS and FNYEAQ. With 5 bases removed from V and 4 bases from J, the gap between germline ends came to 15 bases. The CDR3 is made up of 15 amino acids. The CDR3 DNA reads as TGTGCCAGCAGCCCCCGGGCGGGACTTTACAATGAGCAGTTCTTC. Protein: CASSPRAGLYNEQFF.

The chain carries TRBV30 and TRBJ2-5; tentatively, D is TRBD2 (5 bases). The CDR3 length is 13 residues. Germline V gene lookup returns CDR1 GTSNPN and CDR2 SVGIG (reference sequence). V was pared by 8 bases and J by 1 base, with 14 bases between. The DNA of the CDR3 is TGTGCCCGGGAAAGCGGATCCCAAGAGACCCAGTACTTC. It encodes CARESGSQETQYF.

V and J are TRBV18 and TRBJ2-5; 7 bases are a match to TRBD1. Germline values: CDR1 KGHSH, CDR2 LQKENI. Losses at the gene ends were 3 bases for V and 4 bases for J; bases not matched to a gene: 8. The CDR3 spans 15 residues. Here the CDR3 DNA reads TGTGCCAGCTCACCTACCTTACAGGGGAGAGAGACCCAGTACTTC. Its translation is CASSPTLQGRETQYF.

The chain uses TRBV11-2 and TRBJ1-3; 7 bases are a match to TRBD1. Trimming removed 5 bases from V and 1 base from J; junction bases left unmatched: 11. The CDR3 is 17 residues long. CDR1 and CDR2 (germline): SGHAT, FQNNGV. CDR3 coding DNA: TGTGCCAGCAGCCAACACAGGGGTAGAATATCTGGAAACACCATATATTTT. This gives the protein CASSQHRGRISGNTIYF.

V usage is TRBV5-1 and J usage is TRBJ2-3, with a tentative D call TRBD2 (6 bases). In germline, CDR1 is SGHRS, CDR2 YFSETQ. V was cut by 2 bases and J by 0 bases, with 10 bases left in between. This CDR3 is 15 amino acids long. CDR3 amino acids: CASSFVGTSTDTQYF. The CDR3, as DNA: TGCGCCAGCAGCTTCGTCGGGACTAGCACAGATACGCAGTATTTT.

The V gene is TRBV9, the J gene TRBJ1-1; D unclear. V lost 9 bases and J 1 base, leaving 13 bases between the germline ends. The germline V gene encodes CDR1 SGDLS and CDR2 YYNGEE. This CDR3 has 13 residues. Here the CDR3 reads CATSQVSNTEAFF. The DNA of the CDR3 is TGTGCCACCAGTCAGGTCTCGAACACTGAAGCTTTCTTT.

This chain joins TRBV5-1 and TRBJ1-4; 10 bases map to TRBD1. After removal of 4 bases from V and 8 bases from J, the junction contained 8 bases not matched to a gene. Germline CDR1 reads SGHRS; CDR2 reads YFSETQ. The CDR3 runs to 15 residues. In DNA form, the CDR3 reads TGCGCCAGCAGCAAGAGCGGGACAGGGGTAGAAAAACTGTTTTTT. It translates to CASSKSGTGVEKLFF. The complete variable domain, with remaining parts taken from reference TRBV5-1 and TRBJ1-4, reads KAGVTQTPRYLIKTRGQQVTLSCSPISGHRSVSWYQQTPGQGLQFLFEYFSETQRNKGNFPGRFSGRQFSNSRSEMNVSTLELGDSALYLCASSKSGTGVEKLFFGSGTQLSVL.

The CDR3 nucleotides are TGTGCCAGCAGCGTAGTGCCGGGGAGCTCTGGGGCCAACGTCCTGACTTTC. It codes for CASSVVPGSSGANVLTF. This chain joins TRBV9 and TRBJ2-6, with D perhaps TRBD2 (5 bases). Trimming pared 0 bases from V and 0 bases from J, leaving 10 bases between. The CDR3 contains 17 residues. Per germline, CDR1 SGDLS and CDR2 YYNGEE.

V is TRBV27 and J is TRBJ2-6; no firm D call. The V and J ends lost 5 bases and 3 bases respectively, with 8 bases between them. This CDR3 is built from 14 residues. Germline lookup yields CDR1 MNHEY and CDR2 SMNVEV (reference sequence). CDR3 protein: CASSPRVGANVLTF. The CDR3 bases are TGTGCCAGCAGTCCTAGGGTTGGGGCCAACGTCCTGACTTTC.

The V and J genes are TRBV7-3 and TRBJ2-5, with TRBD2 matching 9 bases. After removal of 5 bases from V and 1 base from J, the junction contained 2 bases not matched to a gene. CDR1 and CDR2 (germline): SGHTA, FQGTGA. The CDR3 runs 14 residues. The CDR3 region is CASSPSGIQETQYF. DNA of the CDR3: TGTGCCAGCAGCCCTAGCGGGATCCAAGAGACCCAGTACTTC.

The chain employs TRBV11-2 and TRBJ2-7; no definite D call. V dropped 3 bases and J dropped 6 bases, with 12 bases sitting between them. This CDR3 is built from 13 residues. The germline gives CDR1 SGHAT, CDR2 FQNNGV. This CDR3 is CASSFSGSGEQYF. CDR3 bases: TGTGCCAGCAGCTTTTCCGGGTCCGGCGAGCAGTACTTC.

The chain couples TRBV19 to TRBJ2-6; D gene ambiguous. This CDR3 has 16 residues. Trimming shortened V by 3 bases and J by 5 bases, and 14 bases separated the two germline ends. Per germline, CDR1 LNHDA and CDR2 SQIVND (reference sequence). CDR3 sequence (DNA): TGTGCCAGTAGTATGCACCAAGCCCAACGGGCCAACGTCCTGACTTTC. Translated: CASSMHQAQRANVLTF.

J is TRBJ2-7 and V is TRBV27; D gene unclear. The CDR3 extends over 16 amino acids. V lost 2 bases and J lost 3, with 17 bases in between. Looked up from germline, CDR1 is MNHEY and CDR2 is SMNVEV (reference sequence). CDR3 loop: CASSLGYSRIGYEQYF. The CDR3 DNA reads TGTGCCAGCAGTTTAGGGTACTCCCGAATTGGCTACGAGCAGTACTTC.

Points on this clone: The sample has other DNA sequences that encode this CDR3 too. This chain connects TRBV7-9 to TRBJ2-7; D may be TRBD1 (5 bases). Germline V gene sequence: CDR1 SEHNR, CDR2 FQNEAQ (reference sequence). This CDR3 is 18 amino acids long. Trimming shortened V by 0 bases and J by 5 bases, and 23 bases separated the two germline ends. CDR3 amino acids: CASSLASKMGRLTDEQYF. The CDR3 bases are TGTGCCAGCAGCTTAGCCTCAAAGATGGGGCGTCTCACAGACGAGCAGTACTTC.

This clone was seen only a few times. The chain uses TRBV30 and TRBJ2-7; 12 positions agree with TRBD2. The trim removed 0 bases at V and 7 bases at J, leaving 7 bases unmatched. The CDR3 sequence is 15 residues long. Germline V CDR1 and CDR2: GTSNPN, SVGIG (reference sequence). CDR3 sequence reads: CAWSVGLAGGLEQYF. The CDR3, as DNA: TGTGCCTGGAGTGTGGGTCTAGCGGGAGGGCTTGAGCAGTACTTC. The full variable domain, its missing parts supplied by reference TRBV30 and TRBJ2-7, is SQTIHQWPATLVQPVGSPLSLECTVEGTSNPNLYWYRQAAGRGLQLLFYSVGIGQISSEVPQNLSASRPQDRQFILSSKKLLLSDSGFYLCAWSVGLAGGLEQYFGPGTRLTVT.

The V and J genes are TRBV2 and TRBJ2-1; D may be TRBD1 or TRBD2 (6 bases each). Trimming left V 9 bases short and J 1 base short, with 19 bases between. This CDR3 has 16 amino acids. The germline gives CDR1 SNHLY, CDR2 FYNNEI. The CDR3 is CARGGHSLASYNEQFF. CDR3 bases: TGTGCCAGAGGGGGGCACAGTCTAGCGTCCTACAATGAGCAGTTCTTC.

The chain is built from TRBV5-1 and TRBJ2-6, with D perhaps matching TRBD2 (5 bases). Trimming took 1 base from V and 0 from J, leaving 14 bases between them. CDR1 is SGHRS and CDR2 is YFSETQ in the germline V gene. This CDR3 has 18 amino acids. The CDR3 nucleotides read TGCGCCAGCAGCTTGAGAGGAGGTTTCAGCTCTGGGGCCAACGTCCTGACTTTC. This gives the protein CASSLRGGFSSGANVLTF.

Only a few counts were recorded for this clone. This sequence joins TRBV19 and TRBJ2-7, with D unresolved. The germline V and J ends were trimmed by 5 bases and 2 bases, with 16 bases remaining between them. The CDR3 runs 15 residues. Germline V gene sequence: CDR1 LNHDA, CDR2 SQIVND (reference sequence). The CDR3 protein is CASSLVVDPTYEQYF. In nucleotides, the CDR3 is TGTGCCAGTAGTTTGGTCGTTGATCCGACCTACGAGCAGTACTTC.

V is TRBV2 and J is TRBJ1-2, with a weak D call TRBD1 (6 bases). Germline V gene lookup returns CDR1 SNHLY and CDR2 FYNNEI. The CDR3 is made up of 13 amino acids. With 4 bases removed from V and 8 bases from J, the gap between germline ends came to 14 bases. The CDR3 coding sequence is TGTGCCAGCAGTGCAGATCTTAGGGGGGGCTACACCTTC. Protein sequence: CASSADLRGGYTF.

This chain joins TRBV9 and TRBJ2-1; 12 bases are shared with TRBD2. The trim removed 1 base at V and 5 bases at J, leaving 10 bases unmatched. Looked up from germline, CDR1 is SGDLS and CDR2 is YYNGEE. This CDR3 region has 18 residues. The CDR3 DNA reads as TGTGCCAGCAGCGTACGTCTAGCGGGAGGGCCGTTCCACAATGAGCAGTTCTTC. This translates into CASSVRLAGGPFHNEQFF.

This clone has a handful of counts. V usage is TRBV29-1 and J usage is TRBJ1-1; D ambiguous. Germline CDR1 SQVTM, CDR2 ANQGSEA. Trimming took 6 bases from V and 4 from J, leaving 12 bases between them. CDR3 length: 12 amino acids. CDR3 region: CSVRSPGTEAFF. The DNA of the CDR3 is TGCAGCGTCCGTTCCCCGGGCACTGAAGCTTTCTTT.

This chain joins TRBV28 and TRBJ1-5; D is ambiguous. The V gene lost 1 base and the J gene lost 0 bases, with 4 bases spanning the gap. The CDR3 sequence is 14 residues long. Germline V gene data show CDR1 as MDHEN and CDR2 as SYDVKM. The CDR3 region is CASSLSHSNQPQHF. In DNA, the CDR3 is TGTGCCAGCAGTTTATCCCATAGCAATCAGCCCCAGCATTTT.